The present TCR beta chain was sequenced within a study of OX40 agonist ivuxolimab in advanced cancers. Study-level background: Patients undergoing dose escalation presented with hepatocellular carcinoma, melanoma, renal cell or head and neck cancer.

CDR1 is SGDLS, CDR2 YYNGEE, per germline. V lost 0 bases and J lost 4, with 3 bases in between. The CDR3 is 12 residues long. Profiled with immunoSEQ multiplex PCR; TCRdb holds only in-frame clones, not every one. The sample lists tens of thousands of clones, approximately 90% seen once, with under 0.45% in the top ten. This chain uses TRBV9 with TRBJ2-3, with D unresolved. Sequencing used CD4+ or CD8+ T cells sorted from blood, obtained in a trial of the OX40 agonist ivuxolimab. This clonotype was sampled from an adult with an advanced solid tumor such as melanoma, head and neck, liver or kidney cancer. CDR3 nucleotide sequence: TGTGCCAGCAGCGTAGGTCCAGATACGCAGTATTTT. It codes for CASSVGPDTQYF.